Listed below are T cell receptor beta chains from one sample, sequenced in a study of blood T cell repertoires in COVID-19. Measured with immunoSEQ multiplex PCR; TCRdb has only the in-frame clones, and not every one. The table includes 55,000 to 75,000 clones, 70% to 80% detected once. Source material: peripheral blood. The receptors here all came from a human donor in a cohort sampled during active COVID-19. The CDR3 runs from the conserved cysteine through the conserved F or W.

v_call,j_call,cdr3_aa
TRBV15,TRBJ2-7,CATSRDTGGGYEQYF
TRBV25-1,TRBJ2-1,CATRAPAYNEQFF
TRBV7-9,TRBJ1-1,CASGVTGNTEAFF
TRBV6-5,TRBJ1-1,CASSYTGQVNTEAFF
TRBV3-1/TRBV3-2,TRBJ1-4,CASSQDTRGEKLFF
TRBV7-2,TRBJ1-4,CASSLSSGGRGKLFF
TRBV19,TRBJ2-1,CASSIAGASRADEQFF
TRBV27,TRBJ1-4,CASSLSGGTNEKLFF
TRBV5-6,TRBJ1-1,CASSQVDTEAFF
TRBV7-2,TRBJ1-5,CASSLRQGSNQPQHF
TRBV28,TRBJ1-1,CASSLGGGGTEAFF
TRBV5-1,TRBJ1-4,CASSLAPDEKLFF
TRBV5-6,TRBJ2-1,CASSLGGDNEQFF
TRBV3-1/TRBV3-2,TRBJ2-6,CASSQRVTRGSGANVLTF
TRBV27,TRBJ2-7,CASSFPGLADLTYEQYF
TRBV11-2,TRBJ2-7,CASSARQGSSYEQYF
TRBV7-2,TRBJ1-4,CASSLEAGFNEKLFF
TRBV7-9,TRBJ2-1,CASIPGRVGYNEQFF
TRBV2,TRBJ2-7,CHPGGLYEQYF
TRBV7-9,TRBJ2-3,CASSRSGGTDTQYF
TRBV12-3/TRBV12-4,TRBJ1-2,CASSPIVNYGYTF
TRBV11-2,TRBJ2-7,CASSTGTGRYEQYF
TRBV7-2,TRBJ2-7,CASSVGTSSYEQYF
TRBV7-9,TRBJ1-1,CASRHTGEAGEAFF
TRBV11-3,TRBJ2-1,CASSLGGLTYNEQFF
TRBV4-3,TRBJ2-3,CASSQERTSGLSTDTQYF
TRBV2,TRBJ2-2,CASSELTTGYTGELFF
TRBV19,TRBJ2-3,CASSFTRGRAVTDTQYF
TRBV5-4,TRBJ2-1,CASSLAGQFNEQFF
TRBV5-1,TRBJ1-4,CASSLMGTENEKLFF
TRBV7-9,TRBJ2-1,CASSDQRTNNEQFF
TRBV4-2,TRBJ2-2,CASSQEPGEGTGELFF
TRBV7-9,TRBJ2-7,CASSPPTRYEQYF
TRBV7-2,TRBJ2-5,CASSLVSPSGNKETQYF
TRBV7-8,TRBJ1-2,CASSSRTDYGYTF
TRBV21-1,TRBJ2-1,CASSWGGGQGSYNEQFF
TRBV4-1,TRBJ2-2,CASSQDTRGRGTGELFF
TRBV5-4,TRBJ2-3,CASNRPGGAVDTQYF
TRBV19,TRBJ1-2,CASRPTPSYYGYTF